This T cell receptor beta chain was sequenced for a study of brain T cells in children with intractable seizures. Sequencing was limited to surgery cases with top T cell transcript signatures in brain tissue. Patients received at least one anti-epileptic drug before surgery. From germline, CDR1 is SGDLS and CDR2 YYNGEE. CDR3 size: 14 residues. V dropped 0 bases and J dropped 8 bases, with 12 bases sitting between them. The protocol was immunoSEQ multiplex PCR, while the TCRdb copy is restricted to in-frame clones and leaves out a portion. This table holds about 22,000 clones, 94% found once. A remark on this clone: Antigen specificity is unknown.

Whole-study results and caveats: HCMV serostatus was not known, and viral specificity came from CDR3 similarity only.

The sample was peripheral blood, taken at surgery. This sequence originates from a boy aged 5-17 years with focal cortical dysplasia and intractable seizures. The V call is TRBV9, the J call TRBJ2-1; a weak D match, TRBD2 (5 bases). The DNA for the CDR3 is TGTGCCAGCAGCGTAGGAGGGCTAGTCTATGAGCAGTTCTTC. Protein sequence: CASSVGGLVYEQFF.